Listed below are T cell receptor beta chains from one sample, sequenced in a study of vaccination effects on CD4 cells after COVID-19. Only in-frame clones appear in the TCRdb table, and some are missing; sequencing was by immunoSEQ multiplex PCR. The sample contains 80,000 to 95,000 clones, around four fifths of which appear only once. These receptors are not linked to any known antigen. The sequencing here drew on CD4+ T cells from PBMCs cultured with HCoV-OC43 spike peptides, taken after COVID-19 vaccination. All receptors come from a human donor who received a COVID-19 vaccine. Each CDR3 is given with its conserved first and last residue. A D gene is named only where the DNA matches it firmly. Only part of the rows carry a size: once, few, many, or a class if the clone is expanded.

D,size,V,J,DNA,CDR3
NA,NA,TRBV6-5,TRBJ1-2,TGTGCCAGCAGTCCAGGGAGCTATGGCTACACCTTC,CASSPGSYGYTF
TRBD1,NA,TRBV7-3,TRBJ1-2,TGTGCCAGCAGCTCAGGGGGTGGCTACACCTTC,CASSSGGGYTF
TRBD1,NA,TRBV6-5,TRBJ1-1,TGTGCCAGCAGTTATGGGGACAGGAGAACTGAAGCTTTCTTT,CASSYGDRRTEAFF
NA,NA,TRBV9,TRBJ1-1,TGTGCCAGCAGCGTAGGTGTTTTGGGCACTGAAGCTTTCTTT,CASSVGVLGTEAFF
NA,NA,TRBV29-1,TRBJ1-3,TGCAGCGCCGGCGGTTCTTCTGGAAACACCATATATTTT,CSAGGSSGNTIYF
NA,NA,TRBV7-9,TRBJ2-3,TGTGCCAGCAGCTTAGTACAGGGCACAGATACGCAGTATTTT,CASSLVQGTDTQYF
TRBD1,few,TRBV7-9,TRBJ2-2,TGTGCCAGCAGCCCCCGGGGACAGGCGAACACCGGGGAGCTGTTTTTT,CASSPRGQANTGELFF
NA,NA,TRBV5-4,TRBJ2-3,TGTGCCAGCAGCGTCGGGACCGCGTATGGCACAGATACGCAGTATTTT,CASSVGTAYGTDTQYF
NA,NA,TRBV18,TRBJ2-4,TGTGCCAGCTCACCTCAGGGCCCTGGGGCCAAAAACATTCAGTACTTC,CASSPQGPGAKNIQYF
NA,NA,TRBV7-2,TRBJ1-2,TGTGCCAGCAGCTTAGTTGGACAGACAAACTATGGCTACACCTTC,CASSLVGQTNYGYTF